This T cell receptor (beta chain) was sequenced for a study of response to subunit inactivated influenza vaccine. Study-wide points: The study's authors posited that every seasonal influenza vaccination enlists few new T cells.

The CDR3 runs to 15 residues. V was trimmed by 0 bases and J by 3 bases, leaving 13 bases between them. Germline CDR1 DFQATT, CDR2 SNEGSKA (reference sequence). This clonotype is classed as medium-sized. No antigen is known for it. One entry per CDR3 protein, called by TCRdb with MiXCR from the RT-PCR reads. The table records approximately 500,000 distinct CDR3 sequences, roughly 13% of them present only once. This TCR derives from a man in his fifties or sixties who received an inactivated influenza vaccine. This chain links TRBV20-1 with TRBJ2-3; D uncertain. The input for sequencing was PBMCs from blood, taken 45 days after vaccination. Written as DNA, the CDR3 is TGCAGTGCTAGAGATAGTACAAGAGGAACAGATACGCAGTATTTT. It is translated as CSARDSTRGTDTQYF.